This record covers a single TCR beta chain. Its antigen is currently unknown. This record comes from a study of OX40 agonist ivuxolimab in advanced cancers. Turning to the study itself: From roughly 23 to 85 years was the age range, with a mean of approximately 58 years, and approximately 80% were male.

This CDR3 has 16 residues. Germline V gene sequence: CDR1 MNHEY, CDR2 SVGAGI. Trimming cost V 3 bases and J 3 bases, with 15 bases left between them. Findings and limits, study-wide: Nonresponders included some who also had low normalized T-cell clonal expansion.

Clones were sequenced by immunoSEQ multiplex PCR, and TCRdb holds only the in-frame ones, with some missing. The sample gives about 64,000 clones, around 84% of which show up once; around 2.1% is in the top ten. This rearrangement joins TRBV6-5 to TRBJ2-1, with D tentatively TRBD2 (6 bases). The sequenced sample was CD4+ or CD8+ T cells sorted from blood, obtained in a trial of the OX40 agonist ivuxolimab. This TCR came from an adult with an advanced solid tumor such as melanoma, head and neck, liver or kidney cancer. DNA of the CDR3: TGTGCCAGCAGTTATATTATGGGGGGAAGCTACAATGAGCAGTTCTTC. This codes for CASSYIMGGSYNEQFF.